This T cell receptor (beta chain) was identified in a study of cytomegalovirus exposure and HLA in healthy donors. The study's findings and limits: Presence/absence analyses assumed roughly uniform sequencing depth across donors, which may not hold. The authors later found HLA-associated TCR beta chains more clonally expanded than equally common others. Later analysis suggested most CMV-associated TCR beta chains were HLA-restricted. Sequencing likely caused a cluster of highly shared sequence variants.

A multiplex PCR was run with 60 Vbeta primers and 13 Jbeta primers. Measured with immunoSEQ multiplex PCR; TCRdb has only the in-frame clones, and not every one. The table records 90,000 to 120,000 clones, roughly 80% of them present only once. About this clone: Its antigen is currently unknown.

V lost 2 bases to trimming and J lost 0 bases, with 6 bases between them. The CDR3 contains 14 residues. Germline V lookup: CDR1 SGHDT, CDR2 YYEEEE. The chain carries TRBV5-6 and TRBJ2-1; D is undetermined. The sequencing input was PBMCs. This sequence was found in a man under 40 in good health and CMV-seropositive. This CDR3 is CASSFTISYNEQFF. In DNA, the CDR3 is TGTGCCAGCAGCTTTACTATCTCCTACAATGAGCAGTTCTTC. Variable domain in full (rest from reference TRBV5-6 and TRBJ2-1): DAGVTQSPTHLIKTRGQQVTLRCSPKSGHDTVSWYQQALGQGPQFIFQYYEEEERQRGNFPDRFSGHQFPNYSSELNVNALLLGDSALYLCASSFTISYNEQFFGPGTRLTVL.